Listed below are T cell receptor beta chains from one sample, sequenced in a study of follicular helper T cells after annual influenza vaccination. The method was immunoSEQ multiplex PCR; TCRdb's version includes in-frame clones alone and lacks a portion of them. Of some 10,000 clones listed, around 78% were seen once; the top ten hold about 0.36%. Specimen: CXCR5- memory CD4+ T cells sorted from blood, collected 7 days after influenza vaccination. Receptor source: an adult who received the influenza vaccine. CDR3s include the opening cysteine and the closing phenylalanine or tryptophan. The order of the fields is J gene, D gene, clone size, V gene, CDR3 protein, CDR3 DNA. A D gene is named only where the DNA matches it firmly. A row's size may be missing; if present it is once, few, many or a size class.

>TRBJ1-4|TRBD1|-|TRBV7-9
CASSPNDRGLTNEKLFF
TGTGCCAGCAGCCCGAATGACAGGGGGCTAACTAATGAAAAACTGTTTTTT
>TRBJ2-7|TRBD2|-|TRBV7-2
CASSSSGGPYEQYF
TGTGCCAGCAGCTCCTCGGGAGGACCCTACGAGCAGTACTTC
>TRBJ2-7|TRBD2|-|TRBV10-2
CASSEYGSGGLSYEQYF
TGCGCCAGCAGTGAGTACGGTAGCGGGGGCCTTTCCTACGAGCAGTACTTC
>TRBJ2-5|-|-|TRBV5-4
CASSLGPAIGETQYF
TGTGCCAGCAGCTTGGGACCGGCTATCGGGGAGACCCAGTACTTC
>TRBJ2-5|-|-|TRBV4-3
CASSQEAPPQGGETQYF
TGCGCCAGCAGCCAAGAGGCCCCCCCTCAGGGAGGAGAGACCCAGTACTTC
>TRBJ1-5|-|-|TRBV6-6
CASSYARQGSNQPQHF
TGTGCCAGCAGTTACGCCCGGCAGGGAAGCAATCAGCCCCAGCATTTT
>TRBJ2-3|TRBD1|-|TRBV7-9
CASSQTGLGTDTQYF
TGTGCCAGCAGCCAGACAGGGTTAGGTACAGATACGCAGTATTTT
>TRBJ1-1|-|-|TRBV15
CATSFRYTAEAFF
TGTGCCACCAGCTTCCGGTATACCGCTGAAGCTTTCTTT
>TRBJ1-2|TRBD1|-|TRBV27
CASSQAGQGYYGYTF
TGTGCCAGCAGTCAGGCGGGACAGGGTTACTATGGCTACACCTTC
>TRBJ2-1|TRBD2|-|TRBV30
CACRGGKNEQFF
TGTGCCTGCCGGGGGGGAAAGAATGAGCAGTTCTTC
>TRBJ1-2|TRBD1|few|TRBV28
CASRQGGNYGYTF
TGTGCCAGCAGACAGGGGGGCAACTATGGCTACACCTTC
>TRBJ1-1|-|-|TRBV29-1
CSVVSPHPEAFF
TGCAGCGTTGTAAGTCCTCATCCTGAAGCTTTCTTT
>TRBJ1-2|-|few|TRBV28
CASSPTGYGYTF
TGTGCCAGCAGCCCCACAGGGTATGGCTACACCTTC
>TRBJ2-2|-|-|TRBV5-1
CASSLAKIEAGELFF
TGCGCCAGCAGCCTGGCCAAGATTGAGGCCGGGGAGCTGTTTTTT
>TRBJ2-3|-|few|TRBV7-2
CASSPGRTQYF
TGTGCCAGCAGCCCGGGCCGTACGCAGTATTTT
>TRBJ2-5|-|once|TRBV7-2
CASTSNGGGLKETQYF
TGTGCCAGCACATCAAACGGGGGTGGGTTGAAAGAGACCCAGTACTTC
>TRBJ1-5|-|-|TRBV6-6
CASSSRIMDQPQHF
TGTGCCAGCAGTTCGCGCATTATGGATCAGCCCCAGCATTTT
>TRBJ1-1|-|-|TRBV6-6
CASSYSFGLNTEAFF
TGTGCCAGCAGTTACTCGTTTGGATTGAACACTGAAGCTTTCTTT
>TRBJ2-2|TRBD1|-|TRBV7-2
CASSLRTGAGTGELFF
TGTGCCAGCAGCTTAAGGACAGGGGCCGGCACCGGGGAGCTGTTTTTT
>TRBJ1-5|-|few|TRBV19
CASSMVVVGSDQPQHF
TGTGCCAGTAGTATGGTAGTAGTCGGCTCAGATCAGCCCCAGCATTTT
>TRBJ1-2|TRBD1|-|TRBV4-1
CASSRESGTGNYGYTF
TGCGCCAGCAGCCGCGAATCCGGGACAGGAAACTATGGCTACACCTTC
>TRBJ1-1|-|-|TRBV19
CASRRGTLKGMWTEAFF
TGTGCCAGTAGAAGGGGGACACTGAAAGGGATGTGGACTGAAGCTTTCTTT
>TRBJ2-3|-|-|TRBV15
CATGGPTDTQYF
TGTGCCACCGGGGGGCCCACAGATACGCAGTATTTT
>TRBJ2-5|TRBD1|few|TRBV30
CAWGKGAQETQYF
TGTGCCTGGGGGAAGGGGGCCCAAGAGACCCAGTACTTC
>TRBJ2-5|TRBD1|-|TRBV9
CASSFGGQGGETQYF
TGTGCCAGCAGCTTCGGAGGACAGGGAGGAGAGACCCAGTACTTC
>TRBJ2-3|TRBD2|-|TRBV5-5
CASSVPRGGAYAGDTQYF
TGTGCCAGCAGCGTACCCCGCGGGGGGGCCTATGCTGGAGATACGCAGTATTTT
>TRBJ1-1|-|-|TRBV11-2
CASSGQQNTEAFF
TGTGCCAGCAGCGGGCAGCAGAACACTGAAGCTTTCTTT
>TRBJ2-5|TRBD2|once|TRBV2
CASSATSGQETQYF
TGTGCCAGCAGTGCGACTAGCGGGCAAGAGACCCAGTACTTC
>TRBJ2-1|TRBD2|-|TRBV6-4
CASRDLSGGVYEQFF
TGTGCCAGCAGGGACCTAAGCGGGGGGGTGTATGAGCAGTTCTTC
>TRBJ2-5|-|-|TRBV6-5
CASSPGRQTQYF
TGTGCCAGCAGTCCAGGGAGGCAGACCCAGTACTTC
>TRBJ1-1|-|-|TRBV11-2
CASSRVGAVKEAFF
TGTGCCAGCAGCCGGGTAGGGGCAGTAAAGGAAGCTTTCTTT
>TRBJ1-5|-|-|TRBV4-1
CASSQTRGSVNQPQHF
TGCGCCAGCAGCCAAACGCGGGGGTCGGTTAATCAGCCCCAGCATTTT
>TRBJ1-4|-|-|TRBV19
CASSILFGKLFF
TGTGCCAGTAGTATCCTCTTCGGAAAACTGTTTTTT
>TRBJ2-1|-|-|TRBV6-5
CASSYERHNEQFF
TGTGCCAGCAGTTACGAGCGGCACAATGAGCAGTTCTTC
>TRBJ2-1|-|-|TRBV9
CASSVGVNSYNEQFF
TGTGCCAGCAGCGTAGGAGTGAACTCCTACAATGAGCAGTTCTTC
>TRBJ2-7|-|-|TRBV2
CASSAWAGHEQYF
TGTGCCAGCAGTGCGTGGGCAGGGCACGAGCAGTACTTC
>TRBJ2-7|-|few|TRBV27
CASSPRDRSSYEQYF
TGTGCCAGCAGTCCCCGGGATAGGAGCTCCTACGAGCAGTACTTC
>TRBJ1-6|-|-|TRBV14
CASSKWVASPLHF
TGTGCCAGCAGCAAGTGGGTGGCTTCACCCCTCCACTTT
>TRBJ1-2|TRBD1|-|TRBV28
CASSSSPGQGAGYTF
TGTGCCAGCAGTTCCTCACCGGGACAGGGCGCTGGCTACACCTTC
>TRBJ1-1|TRBD1|-|TRBV2
CASRTGQGKTEAFF
TGTGCCAGCAGAACTGGACAGGGGAAGACTGAAGCTTTCTTT
>TRBJ2-5|TRBD1|once|TRBV11-2
CASSLGKTGGVETQYF
TGTGCCAGCAGCTTAGGAAAAACAGGGGGCGTCGAGACCCAGTACTTC
>TRBJ1-2|-|few|TRBV5-1
CASSSYSLPNYGYTF
TGCGCCAGCAGCTCCTACAGTCTTCCCAATTATGGCTACACCTTC
>TRBJ1-6|-|once|TRBV30
CAWSLNFRGPLHF
TGTGCCTGGAGCCTTAATTTCAGGGGACCCCTCCACTTT
>TRBJ2-6|TRBD1|-|TRBV5-4
CASSRQGAYGANVLTF
TGTGCCAGCAGCCGACAGGGGGCATATGGGGCCAACGTCCTGACTTTC
>TRBJ1-5|TRBD1|once|TRBV5-6
CASSLYLGQARNQPQHF
TGTGCCAGCAGCTTGTATCTGGGACAGGCCCGCAATCAGCCCCAGCATTTT
>TRBJ1-1|-|once|TRBV7-2
CASSTRTGNTEAFF
TGTGCCAGCAGCACCCGGACGGGTAACACTGAAGCTTTCTTT
>TRBJ2-5|TRBD1|-|TRBV4-1
CASSQVSGTGDQETQYF
TGCGCCAGCAGCCAAGTTTCCGGGACAGGGGACCAAGAGACCCAGTACTTC
>TRBJ2-1|TRBD2|-|TRBV11-2
CASSSIAGGNIVAYNEQFF
TGTGCCAGCAGCTCCATAGCGGGGGGGAATATTGTCGCCTACAATGAGCAGTTCTTC
>TRBJ1-2|-|few|TRBV14
CASSQDYGRNYGYTF
TGTGCCAGCAGCCAAGATTACGGCAGAAACTATGGCTACACCTTC
>TRBJ1-2|-|-|TRBV15
CATSRDWSGSREGYTF
TGTGCCACCAGCAGAGACTGGTCTGGGTCAAGGGAGGGCTACACCTTC
>TRBJ1-1|TRBD1|-|TRBV11-3
CVSSIRQGAEAFF
TGTGTCAGCAGCATCCGACAGGGCGCTGAAGCTTTCTTT
>TRBJ2-5|TRBD2|-|TRBV5-1
CASSVGTSGLETQYF
TGCGCCAGCAGCGTCGGGACTAGCGGTCTAGAGACCCAGTACTTC
>TRBJ1-5|-|few|TRBV5-3
CARSWPGDQPQHF
TGTGCCAGAAGCTGGCCGGGTGACCAGCCCCAGCATTTT
>TRBJ2-5|-|-|TRBV5-1
CASSFSGLGETQYF
TGCGCCAGCAGCTTTTCTGGGCTTGGAGAGACCCAGTACTTC
>TRBJ2-5|-|-|TRBV4-1
CASSQGQLETQYF
TGCGCCAGCAGCCAAGGACAGCTAGAGACCCAGTACTTC
>TRBJ1-2|TRBD1|-|TRBV15
CATSRDGDSRYGYTF
TGTGCCACCAGCAGAGATGGGGACAGTCGATATGGCTACACCTTC
>TRBJ2-5|TRBD2|-|TRBV7-2
CASSLQRGEGETQYF
TGTGCCAGCAGCTTACAGCGGGGGGAGGGGGAGACCCAGTACTTC